The 7 T cell receptor beta chains below were found in one sample sequenced in a study of T cells after yellow fever vaccination. Via MiXCR, TCRdb re-called the 5' RACE reads, giving one row per CDR3 protein. The table has about 99,000 distinct CDR3 sequences, under 7% seen once; the top ten hold over 40%. The source material was CD8+ T cells sorted from PBMCs, sampled 10 days after the yellow fever booster vaccination. The source of these receptors is a man younger than 35 who received the YFV17D yellow fever vaccine.

The chain employs TRBV10-2 and TRBJ1-5; D is ambiguous. Germline loops: CDR1 WSHSY, CDR2 SAAADI. This CDR3 comprises 14 residues. Deletions cut 0 bases from V and 6 bases from J, with 9 bases between. CDR3 DNA sequence: TGCGCCAGCAGTGAGTCCGATTGGGGTCAGCCCCAGCATTTT. Translated: CASSESDWGQPQHF.

This clonotype showed up just a few times. V is TRBV5-5 and J is TRBJ2-1; TRBD2 is a possible D gene (7 bases). The length of the CDR3 is 19 residues. The V gene's germline CDR1 is SGHKS and CDR2 YYEKEE (reference sequence). Trimming cost V 3 bases and J 6 bases, with 28 bases left between them. The CDR3 sequence is CASSSYPQGAQGRVNEQFF. The DNA for the CDR3 is TGTGCCAGCAGCTCCTACCCCCAGGGAGCGCAGGGGAGGGTCAATGAGCAGTTCTTC. Filled out from reference TRBV5-5 and TRBJ2-1, the complete variable domain reads DAGVTQSPTHLIKTRGQQVTLRCSPISGHKSVSWYQQVLGQGPQFIFQYYEKEERGRGNFPDRFSARQFPNYSSELNVNALLLGDSALYLCASSSYPQGAQGRVNEQFFGPGTRLTVL.

The chain employs TRBV7-8 and TRBJ2-7; D remains unclear. In germline, CDR1 is SGHVS, CDR2 FQNEAQ. V was trimmed by 5 bases and J by 3 bases, leaving 8 bases between them. The CDR3 sequence is 12 residues long. The CDR3 sequence: CASSIVNYEQYF. CDR3 in DNA: TGTGCCAGCAGCATTGTAAACTACGAGCAGTACTTC.

This clonotype was picked up a small number of times. The genes are TRBV4-1 and TRBJ2-2; possibly TRBD2 for D (7 bases). In germline, CDR1 is MGHRA, CDR2 YSYEKL. This CDR3 contains 16 residues. V was cut by 5 bases and J by 6 bases, with 19 bases left in between. CDR3 bases: TGCGCCAGCAGCGTAGAAGGCGGGGGCGAGGCCGGGGAGCTGTTTTTT. This sequence encodes CASSVEGGGEAGELFF.

This clonotype was found many times. The rearrangement uses TRBV29-1 and TRBJ2-7, with TRBD1 identical over 8 bases. Trimming at V came to 5 bases and at J to 5 bases, leaving 2 bases not matched to a gene. Germline V gene sequence: CDR1 SQVTM, CDR2 ANQGSEA. There are 11 residues in the CDR3. CDR3 region: CSVTQGDEQYV. The CDR3 bases are TGCAGCGTTACACAGGGGGACGAGCAGTACGTC.

This clonotype was seen repeatedly, ten times or more. The chain links TRBV12-3 or TRBV12-4 to TRBJ2-1, with 9 bases aligning to TRBD2. V lost 2 bases to trimming and J lost 1 base; unmatched junction nucleotides: 3. This CDR3 is built from 16 residues. Here the CDR3 reads CASSLTLAGSYNEQFF. CDR3 DNA sequence: TGTGCCAGCAGTTTAACTCTAGCGGGATCCTACAATGAGCAGTTCTTC.

The V gene is TRBV4-3, the J gene TRBJ1-4, with D possibly being TRBD1 (5 bases). The CDR3 is made up of 17 amino acids. V dropped 7 bases and J dropped 2 bases, with 20 bases sitting between them. Looked up from germline, CDR1 is LGHNA and CDR2 is YSLEER. Here the CDR3 DNA reads TGCGCCAGCACCCCTTGTGGGGCGGCCCCGACTAATGAAAAACTGTTTTTT. Translated, it gives CASTPCGAAPTNEKLFF.